The clone carrying this TCR beta chain was seen a handful of times. Its antigen is not identified. CDR1 and CDR2 from the germline V gene are SGHNT and YENEEA. This CDR3 contains 14 residues. Trimming removed 3 bases at V and 5 bases at J, with 10 bases between. The data derive from a study of radiotherapy plus CTLA-4 blockade in lung cancer. Looking at the study overall: Disease control was achieved by approximately 32% of patients, and objective responses by around 17%.

Profiled with immunoSEQ multiplex PCR; TCRdb holds only in-frame clones, not every one. This table holds 65,000 to 85,000 clones, 70% to 80% found once. Overall study results and limits: In blood, tumor-derived TCR clones expanded after radiotherapy plus ipilimumab. Dynamics of early blood T cell clones, together with interferon-beta, were reportedly the best predictors of response.

In chemo-refractory metastatic non-small-cell lung cancer, patients got ipilimumab CTLA-4 blockade together with focal radiation. This sample comprised peripheral blood, obtained from a patient treated with radiotherapy plus ipilimumab. The receptor's source is a human donor with non-small cell lung cancer whose response to radiotherapy plus ipilimumab could not be evaluated. Some clones in this sample may be carry-over from other donors' samples. The chain links TRBV11-3 to TRBJ2-2; a weak D match, TRBD1 (5 bases). The CDR3 sequence is CASSFLDRTGELFF. The CDR3 DNA sequence: TGTGCCAGCAGCTTCCTCGACAGAACCGGGGAGCTGTTTTTT.